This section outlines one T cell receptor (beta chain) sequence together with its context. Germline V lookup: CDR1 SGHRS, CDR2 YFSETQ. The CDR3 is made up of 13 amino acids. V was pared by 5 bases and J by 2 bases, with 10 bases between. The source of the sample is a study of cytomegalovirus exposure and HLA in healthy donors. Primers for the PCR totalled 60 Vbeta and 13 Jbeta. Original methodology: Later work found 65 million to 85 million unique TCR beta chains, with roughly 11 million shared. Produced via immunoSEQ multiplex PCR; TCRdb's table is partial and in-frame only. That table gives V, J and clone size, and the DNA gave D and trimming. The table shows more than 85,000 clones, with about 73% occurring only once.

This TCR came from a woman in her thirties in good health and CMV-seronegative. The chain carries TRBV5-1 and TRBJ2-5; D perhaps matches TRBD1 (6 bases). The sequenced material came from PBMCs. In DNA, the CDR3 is TGCGCCAGCAGGACAGGTACTCAAGAGACCCAGTACTTC. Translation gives CASRTGTQETQYF.